This T cell receptor beta chain is drawn from a study of CD8+ T cells in alopecia areata. Study-level background: Tofacitinib treatment spanned 6 to 18 months, with 6 months off drug afterward.

This clone appeared a few times. Following RNA extraction, reverse transcription yielded cDNA that acted as the sequencing template. The method was immunoSEQ multiplex PCR; TCRdb's version includes in-frame clones alone and lacks a portion of them. The sample comprises roughly 100,000 clones, roughly three fifths of which are singletons, and roughly 16% rests with the top ten. The CDR3 has 17 amino acids. Specified treatment: oral pan-JAK inhibitor, 5-10 mg twice daily. Sorting separated CD4+ and CD8+ T cells out of PBMCs. The rearrangement links TRBV21-1 to TRBJ2-7. TRBV21-1 is given as a pseudogene. This material consisted of CD8+ T cells sorted from blood, taken at week 4, from a patient treated with tofacitinib. The clonotype originates from a human donor with alopecia areata. This CDR3 is CASSKADSAIRDYEQYF. The CDR3, as DNA: TGTGCCAGCAGCAAAGCTGACAGCGCCATACGGGACTACGAGCAGTACTTC.